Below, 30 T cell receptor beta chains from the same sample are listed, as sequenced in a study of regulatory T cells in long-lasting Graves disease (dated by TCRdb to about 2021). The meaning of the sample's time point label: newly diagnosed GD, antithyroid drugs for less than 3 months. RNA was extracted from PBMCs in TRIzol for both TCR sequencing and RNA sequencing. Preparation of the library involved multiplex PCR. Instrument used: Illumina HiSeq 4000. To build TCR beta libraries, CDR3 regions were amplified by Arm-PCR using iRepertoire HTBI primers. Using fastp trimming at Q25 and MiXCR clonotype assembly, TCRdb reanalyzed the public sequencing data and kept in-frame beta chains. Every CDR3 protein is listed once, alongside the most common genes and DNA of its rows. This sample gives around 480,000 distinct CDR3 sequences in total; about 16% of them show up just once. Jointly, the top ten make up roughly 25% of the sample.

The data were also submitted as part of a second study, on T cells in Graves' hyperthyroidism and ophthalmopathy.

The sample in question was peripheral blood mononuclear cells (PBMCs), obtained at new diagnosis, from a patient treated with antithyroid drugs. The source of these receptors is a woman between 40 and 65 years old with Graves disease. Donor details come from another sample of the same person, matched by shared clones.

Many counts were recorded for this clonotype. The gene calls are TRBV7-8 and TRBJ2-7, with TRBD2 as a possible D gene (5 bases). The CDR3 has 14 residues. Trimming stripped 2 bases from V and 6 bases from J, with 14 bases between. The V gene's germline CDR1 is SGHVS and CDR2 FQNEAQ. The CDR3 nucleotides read TGTGCCAGCAGCTTACCAAGAGTCCGGGGCGAGCAGTACTTC. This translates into CASSLPRVRGEQYF. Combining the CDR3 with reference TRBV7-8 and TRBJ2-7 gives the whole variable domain GAGVSQSPRYKVAKRGQDVALRCDPISGHVSLFWYQQALGQGPEFLTYFQNEAQLDKSGLPSDRFFAERPEGSVSTLKIQRTQQEDSAVYLCASSLPRVRGEQYFGPGTRLTVT.

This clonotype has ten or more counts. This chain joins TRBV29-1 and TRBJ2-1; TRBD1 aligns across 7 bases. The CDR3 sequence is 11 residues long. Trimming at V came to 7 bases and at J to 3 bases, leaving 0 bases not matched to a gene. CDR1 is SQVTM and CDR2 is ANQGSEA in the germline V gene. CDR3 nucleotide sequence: TGCAGCGGGGACAGCTACAATGAGCAGTTCTTC. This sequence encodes CSGDSYNEQFF.

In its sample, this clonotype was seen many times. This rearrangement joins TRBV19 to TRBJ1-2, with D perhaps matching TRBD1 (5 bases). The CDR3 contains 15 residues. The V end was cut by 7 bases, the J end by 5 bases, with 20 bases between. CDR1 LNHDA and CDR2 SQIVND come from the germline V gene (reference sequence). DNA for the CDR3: TGTGCCAGTACCACCCCGGAGGGACCTGGGTATGGCTACACCTTC. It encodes CASTTPEGPGYGYTF.

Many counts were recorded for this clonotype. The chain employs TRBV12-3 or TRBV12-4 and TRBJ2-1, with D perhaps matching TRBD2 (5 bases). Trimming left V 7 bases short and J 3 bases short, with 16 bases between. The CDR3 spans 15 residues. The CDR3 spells CASTRLRGDYNEQFF. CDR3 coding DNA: TGTGCCAGCACGAGACTCCGGGGTGACTACAATGAGCAGTTCTTC.

The CDR3 bases are TGTGCCTGGAGTTTTCATCCCGGGGAGCTGTTTTTT. Amino acid sequence: CAWSFHPGELFF. The chain joins TRBV30 to TRBJ2-2; the D is unclear. Germline-derived CDR1 and CDR2 are GTSNPN and SVGIG (reference sequence). Trimming took 2 bases from V and 6 from J, leaving 7 bases between them. The CDR3 length is 12 residues.

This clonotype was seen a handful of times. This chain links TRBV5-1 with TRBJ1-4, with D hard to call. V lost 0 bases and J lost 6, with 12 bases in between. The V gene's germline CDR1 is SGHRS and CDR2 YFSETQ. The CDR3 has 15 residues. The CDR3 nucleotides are TGCGCCAGCAGCTTGGGCAGGTTTGGTGATGAAAAACTGTTTTTT. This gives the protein CASSLGRFGDEKLFF.

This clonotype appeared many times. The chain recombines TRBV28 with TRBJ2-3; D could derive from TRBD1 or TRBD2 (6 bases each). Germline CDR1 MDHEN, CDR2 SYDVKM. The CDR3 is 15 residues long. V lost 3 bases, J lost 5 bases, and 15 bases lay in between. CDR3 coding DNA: TGTGCCAGCAGTTTTGTGGGGGGCGCAGAAGATACGCAGTATTTT. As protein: CASSFVGGAEDTQYF.

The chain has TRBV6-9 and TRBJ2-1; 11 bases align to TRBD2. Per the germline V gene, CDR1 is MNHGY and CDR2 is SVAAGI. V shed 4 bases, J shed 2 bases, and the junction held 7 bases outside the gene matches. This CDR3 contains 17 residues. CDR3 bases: TGTGCCAGCAGTTGGGGGACTAGCGGTGGGCCCTACAATGAGCAGTTCTTC. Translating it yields CASSWGTSGGPYNEQFF.

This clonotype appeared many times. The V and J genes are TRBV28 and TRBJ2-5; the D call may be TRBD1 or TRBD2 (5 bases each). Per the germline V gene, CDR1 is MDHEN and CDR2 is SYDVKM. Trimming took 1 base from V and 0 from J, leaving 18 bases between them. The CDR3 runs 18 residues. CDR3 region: CASSLSGTWRRDQETQYF. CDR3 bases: TGTGCCAGCAGTTTATCGGGGACGTGGAGACGGGACCAAGAGACCCAGTACTTC.

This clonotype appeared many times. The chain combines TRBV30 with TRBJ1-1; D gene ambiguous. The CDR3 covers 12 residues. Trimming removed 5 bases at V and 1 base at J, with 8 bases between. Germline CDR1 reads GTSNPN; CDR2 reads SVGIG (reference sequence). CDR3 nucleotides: TGTGCCTGGCTACCTGCGAACACTGAAGCTTTCTTT. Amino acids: CAWLPANTEAFF.

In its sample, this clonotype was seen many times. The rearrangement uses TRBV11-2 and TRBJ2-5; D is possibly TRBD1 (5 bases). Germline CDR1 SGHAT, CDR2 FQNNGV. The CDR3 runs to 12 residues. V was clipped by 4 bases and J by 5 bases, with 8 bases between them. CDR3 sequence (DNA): TGTGCCAGCAGCTCGGACACGGAGACCCAGTACTTC. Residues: CASSSDTETQYF.

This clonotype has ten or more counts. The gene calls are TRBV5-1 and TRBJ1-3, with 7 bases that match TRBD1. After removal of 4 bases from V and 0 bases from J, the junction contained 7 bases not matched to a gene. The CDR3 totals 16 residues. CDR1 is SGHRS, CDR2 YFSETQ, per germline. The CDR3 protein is CASSTSGTVSGNTIYF. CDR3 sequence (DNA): TGCGCCAGCAGCACATCCGGGACAGTCTCTGGAAACACCATATATTTT.

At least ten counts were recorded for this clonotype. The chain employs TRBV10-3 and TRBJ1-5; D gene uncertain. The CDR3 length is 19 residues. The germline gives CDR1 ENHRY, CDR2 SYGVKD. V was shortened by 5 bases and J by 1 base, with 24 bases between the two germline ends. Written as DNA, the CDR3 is TGTGCCATCAGTCCTCAAGAGGCAATCGGAGTTGGGAGCAATCAGCCCCAGCATTTT. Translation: CAISPQEAIGVGSNQPQHF.

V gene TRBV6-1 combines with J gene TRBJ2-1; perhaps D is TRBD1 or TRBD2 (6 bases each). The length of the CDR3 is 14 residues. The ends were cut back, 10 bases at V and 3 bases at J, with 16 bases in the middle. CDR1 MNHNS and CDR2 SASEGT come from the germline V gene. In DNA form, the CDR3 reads TGTGCCACCCAACAGGGAGCGGGCTACAATGAGCAGTTCTTC. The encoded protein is CATQQGAGYNEQFF.

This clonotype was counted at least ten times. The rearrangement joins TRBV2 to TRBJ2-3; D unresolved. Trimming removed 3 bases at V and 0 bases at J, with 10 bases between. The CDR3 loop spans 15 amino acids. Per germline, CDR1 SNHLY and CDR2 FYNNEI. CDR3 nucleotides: TGTGCCAGCAGTGACGCCCTACTCAGCACAGATACGCAGTATTTT. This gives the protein CASSDALLSTDTQYF.

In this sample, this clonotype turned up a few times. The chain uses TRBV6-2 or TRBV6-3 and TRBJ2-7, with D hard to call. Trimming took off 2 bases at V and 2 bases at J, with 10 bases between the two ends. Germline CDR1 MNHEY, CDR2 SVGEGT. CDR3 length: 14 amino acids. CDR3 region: CASSYNGRTYEQYF. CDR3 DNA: TGTGCCAGCAGTTACAATGGCAGGACCTACGAGCAGTACTTC.

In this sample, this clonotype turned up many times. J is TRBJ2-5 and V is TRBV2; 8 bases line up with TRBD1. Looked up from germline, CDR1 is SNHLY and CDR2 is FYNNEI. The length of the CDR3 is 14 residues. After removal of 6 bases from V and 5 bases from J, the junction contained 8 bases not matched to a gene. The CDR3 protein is CASRDDRGRETQYF. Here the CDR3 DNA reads TGTGCCAGCAGGGACGACAGGGGCCGGGAGACCCAGTACTTC.

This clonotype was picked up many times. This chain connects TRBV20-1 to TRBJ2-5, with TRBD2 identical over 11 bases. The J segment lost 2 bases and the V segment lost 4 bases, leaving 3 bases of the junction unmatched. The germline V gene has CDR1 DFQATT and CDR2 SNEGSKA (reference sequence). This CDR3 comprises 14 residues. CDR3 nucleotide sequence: TGCAGTGCTAATAGCGGGGGGGGGCAAGAGACCCAGTACTTC. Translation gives CSANSGGGQETQYF.

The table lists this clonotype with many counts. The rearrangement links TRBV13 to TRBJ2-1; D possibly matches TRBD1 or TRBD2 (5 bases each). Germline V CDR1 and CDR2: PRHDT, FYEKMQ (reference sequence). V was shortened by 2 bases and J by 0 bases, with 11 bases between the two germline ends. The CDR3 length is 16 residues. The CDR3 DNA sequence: TGTGCCAGCAGCTTAAGTGGGACGCCCTCCTACAATGAGCAGTTCTTC. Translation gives CASSLSGTPSYNEQFF.

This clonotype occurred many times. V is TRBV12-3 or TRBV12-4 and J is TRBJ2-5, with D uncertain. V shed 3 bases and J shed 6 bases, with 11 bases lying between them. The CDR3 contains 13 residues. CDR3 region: CASSFGRIQTQYF. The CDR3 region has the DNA TGTGCCAGCAGTTTTGGTCGAATCCAGACCCAGTACTTC.

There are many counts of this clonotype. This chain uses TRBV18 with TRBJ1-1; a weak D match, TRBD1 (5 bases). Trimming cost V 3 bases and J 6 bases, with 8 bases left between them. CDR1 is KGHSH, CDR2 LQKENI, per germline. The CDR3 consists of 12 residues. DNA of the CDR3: TGTGCCAGCTCACCTGGGGGGGCTGAAGCTTTCTTT. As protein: CASSPGGAEAFF.

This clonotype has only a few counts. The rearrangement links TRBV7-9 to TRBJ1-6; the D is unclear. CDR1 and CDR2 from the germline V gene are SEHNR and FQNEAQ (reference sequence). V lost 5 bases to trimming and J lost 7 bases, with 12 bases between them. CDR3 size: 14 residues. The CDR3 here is CASSPRTVNSPLHF. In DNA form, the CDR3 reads TGTGCCAGCAGCCCCCGGACGGTAAATTCACCCCTCCACTTT. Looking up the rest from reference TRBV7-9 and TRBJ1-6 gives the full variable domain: DTGVSQNPRHKITKRGQNVTFRCDPISEHNRLYWYRQTLGQGPEFLTYFQNEAQLEKSRLLSDRFSAERPKGSFSTLEIQRTEQGDSAMYLCASSPRTVNSPLHFGNGTRLTVT.

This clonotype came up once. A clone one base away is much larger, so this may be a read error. Here the CDR3 reads CASSYSSRETQFF. The CDR3 coding sequence is TGTGCCAGCAGTTACTCGAGCCGGGAGACCCAGTTCTTC. The chain is built from TRBV6-2 or TRBV6-3 and TRBJ2-1; D perhaps matches TRBD2 (6 bases). The germline V gene has CDR1 MNHEY and CDR2 SVGEGT. Trimming took off 0 bases at V and 13 bases at J, with 13 bases between the two ends. The CDR3 sequence is 13 residues long.

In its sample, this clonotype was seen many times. CDR3 sequence (DNA): TGTGCCAGCAGTTTTACGGGAAGCGAGAAGACCCAGTACTTC. It yields the protein CASSFTGSEKTQYF. The rearrangement joins TRBV28 to TRBJ2-5; tentatively, D is TRBD2 (5 bases). The CDR3 is 14 amino acids. V was clipped by 3 bases and J by 6 bases, with 14 bases between them. Germline V gene sequence: CDR1 MDHEN, CDR2 SYDVKM.

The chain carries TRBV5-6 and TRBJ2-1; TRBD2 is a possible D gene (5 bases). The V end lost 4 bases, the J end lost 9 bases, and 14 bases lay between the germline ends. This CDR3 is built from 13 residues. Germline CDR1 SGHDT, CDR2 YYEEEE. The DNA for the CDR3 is TGTGCCAGCAGCCGGGATGCAGTTTCTGAGCAGTTCTTC. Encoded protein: CASSRDAVSEQFF.

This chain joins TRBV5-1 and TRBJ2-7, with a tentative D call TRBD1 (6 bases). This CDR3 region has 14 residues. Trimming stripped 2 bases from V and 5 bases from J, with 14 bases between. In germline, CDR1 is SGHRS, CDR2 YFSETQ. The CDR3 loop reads CASSLQGKAHEQYF. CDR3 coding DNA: TGCGCCAGCAGCTTACAGGGTAAGGCACACGAGCAGTACTTC. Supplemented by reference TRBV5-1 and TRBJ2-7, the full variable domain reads KAGVTQTPRYLIKTRGQQVTLSCSPISGHRSVSWYQQTPGQGLQFLFEYFSETQRNKGNFPGRFSGRQFSNSRSEMNVSTLELGDSALYLCASSLQGKAHEQYFGPGTRLTVT.

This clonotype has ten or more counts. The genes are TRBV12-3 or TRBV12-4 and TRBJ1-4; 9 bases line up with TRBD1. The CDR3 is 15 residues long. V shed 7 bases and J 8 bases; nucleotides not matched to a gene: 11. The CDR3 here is CASKTGGEISEKLFF. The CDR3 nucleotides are TGTGCCAGCAAAACAGGGGGCGAGATCTCCGAAAAACTGTTTTTT.

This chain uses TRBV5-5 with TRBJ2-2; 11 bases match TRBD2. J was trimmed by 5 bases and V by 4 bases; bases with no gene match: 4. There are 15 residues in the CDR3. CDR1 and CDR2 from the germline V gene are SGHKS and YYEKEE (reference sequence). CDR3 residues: CASSPGLAVTGELFF. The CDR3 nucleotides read TGTGCCAGCAGCCCGGGACTAGCGGTGACCGGGGAGCTGTTTTTT.

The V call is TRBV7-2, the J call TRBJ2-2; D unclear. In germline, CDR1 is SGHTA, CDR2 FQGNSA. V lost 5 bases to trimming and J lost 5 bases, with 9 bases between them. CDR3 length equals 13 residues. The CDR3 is CASSTSRTGELFF. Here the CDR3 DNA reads TGTGCCAGCAGCACCAGCCGGACCGGGGAGCTGTTTTTT.

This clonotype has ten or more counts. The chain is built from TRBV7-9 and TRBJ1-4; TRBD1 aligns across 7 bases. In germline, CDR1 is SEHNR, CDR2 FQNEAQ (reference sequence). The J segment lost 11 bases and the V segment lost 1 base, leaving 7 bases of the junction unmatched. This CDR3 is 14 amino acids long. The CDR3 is CASSLGQGSGKLFF. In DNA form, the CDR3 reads TGTGCCAGCAGCTTAGGACAGGGAAGCGGCAAACTGTTTTTT.